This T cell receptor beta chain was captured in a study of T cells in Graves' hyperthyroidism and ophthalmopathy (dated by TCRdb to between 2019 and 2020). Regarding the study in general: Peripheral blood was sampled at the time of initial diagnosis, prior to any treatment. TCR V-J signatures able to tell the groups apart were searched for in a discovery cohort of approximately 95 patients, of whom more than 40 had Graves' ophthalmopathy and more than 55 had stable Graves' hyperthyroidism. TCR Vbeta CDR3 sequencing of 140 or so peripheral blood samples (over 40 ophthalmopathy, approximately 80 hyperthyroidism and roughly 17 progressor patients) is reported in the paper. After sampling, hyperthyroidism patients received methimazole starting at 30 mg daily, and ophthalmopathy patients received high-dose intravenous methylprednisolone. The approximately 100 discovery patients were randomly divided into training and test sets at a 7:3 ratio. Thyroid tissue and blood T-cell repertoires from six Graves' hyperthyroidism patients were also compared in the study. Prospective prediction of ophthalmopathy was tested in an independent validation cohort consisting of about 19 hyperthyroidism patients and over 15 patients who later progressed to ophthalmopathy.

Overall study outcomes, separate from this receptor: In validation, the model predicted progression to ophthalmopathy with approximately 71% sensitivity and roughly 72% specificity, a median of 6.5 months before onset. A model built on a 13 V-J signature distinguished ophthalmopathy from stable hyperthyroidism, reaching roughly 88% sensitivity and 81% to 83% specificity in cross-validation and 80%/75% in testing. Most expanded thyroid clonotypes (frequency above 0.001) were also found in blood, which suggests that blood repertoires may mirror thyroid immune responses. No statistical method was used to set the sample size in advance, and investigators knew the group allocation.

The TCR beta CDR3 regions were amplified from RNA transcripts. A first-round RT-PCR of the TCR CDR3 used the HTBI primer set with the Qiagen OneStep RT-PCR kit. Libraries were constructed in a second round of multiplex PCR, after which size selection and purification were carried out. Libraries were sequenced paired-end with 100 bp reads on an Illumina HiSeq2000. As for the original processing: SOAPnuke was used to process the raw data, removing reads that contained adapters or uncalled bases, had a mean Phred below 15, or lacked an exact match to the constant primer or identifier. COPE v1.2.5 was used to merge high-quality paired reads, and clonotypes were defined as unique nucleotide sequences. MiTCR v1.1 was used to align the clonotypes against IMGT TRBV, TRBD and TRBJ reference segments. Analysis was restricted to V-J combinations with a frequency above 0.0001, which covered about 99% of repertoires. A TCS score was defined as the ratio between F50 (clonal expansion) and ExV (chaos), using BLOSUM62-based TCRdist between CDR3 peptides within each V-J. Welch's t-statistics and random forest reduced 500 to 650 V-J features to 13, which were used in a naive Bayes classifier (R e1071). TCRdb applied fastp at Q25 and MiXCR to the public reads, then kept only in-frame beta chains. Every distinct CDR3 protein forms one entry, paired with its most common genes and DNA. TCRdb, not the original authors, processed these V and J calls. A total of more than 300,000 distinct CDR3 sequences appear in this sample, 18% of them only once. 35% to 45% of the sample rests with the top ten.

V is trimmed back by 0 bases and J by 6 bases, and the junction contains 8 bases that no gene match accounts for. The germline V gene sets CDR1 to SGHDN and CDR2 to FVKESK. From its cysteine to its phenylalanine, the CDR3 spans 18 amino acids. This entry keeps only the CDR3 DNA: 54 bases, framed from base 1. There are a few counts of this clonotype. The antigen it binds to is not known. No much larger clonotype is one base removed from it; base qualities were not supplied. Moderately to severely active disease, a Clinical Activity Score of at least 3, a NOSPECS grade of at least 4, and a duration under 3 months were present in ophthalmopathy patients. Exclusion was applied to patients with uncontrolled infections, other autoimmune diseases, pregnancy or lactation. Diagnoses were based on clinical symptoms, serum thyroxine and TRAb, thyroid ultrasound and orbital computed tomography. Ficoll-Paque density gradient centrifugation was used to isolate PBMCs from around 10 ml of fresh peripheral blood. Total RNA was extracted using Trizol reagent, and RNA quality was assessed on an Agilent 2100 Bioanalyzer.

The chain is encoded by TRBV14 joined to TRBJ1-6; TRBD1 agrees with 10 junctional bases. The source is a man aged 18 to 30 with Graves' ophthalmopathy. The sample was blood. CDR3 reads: CASSQEEKWDRGNSPLHF. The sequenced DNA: TGTGCCAGCAGCCAAGAGGAGAAATGGGACAGGGGTAATTCACCCCTCCACTTT.